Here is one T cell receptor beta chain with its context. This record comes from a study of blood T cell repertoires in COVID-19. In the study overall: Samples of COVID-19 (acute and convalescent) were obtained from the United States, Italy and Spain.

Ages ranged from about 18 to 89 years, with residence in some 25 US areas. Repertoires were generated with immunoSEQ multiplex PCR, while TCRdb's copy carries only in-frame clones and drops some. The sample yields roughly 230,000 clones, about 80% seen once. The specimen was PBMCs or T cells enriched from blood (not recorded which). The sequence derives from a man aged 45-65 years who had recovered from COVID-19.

The CDR3 region has the DNA TGTGCCAGTAGCACTGACTCAGGGCATCACTCTGGAAACACCATATATTTT. Amino acid sequence: CASSTDSGHHSGNTIYF. This sequence joins TRBV19 and TRBJ1-3; a possible D gene is TRBD1 (5 bases). The CDR3 loop spans 17 amino acids. V was shortened by 6 bases and J by 0 bases, with 18 bases between the two germline ends. Germline-derived CDR1 and CDR2 are LNHDA and SQIVND (reference sequence).